Listed here are 30 T cell receptor beta chains from one sample, sequenced in a study of T cells in tuberculosis. Using immunoSEQ multiplex PCR, the repertoire was profiled, and TCRdb retains in-frame clones only, with some absent. The sample holds just under 45,000 clones, about 94% seen once. Specimen: PBMCs. These receptors were collected from a donor aged 10-29 years with latent tuberculosis or without tuberculosis infection. Some clones in this sample may be carry-over from other donors' samples.

The chain joins TRBV2 to TRBJ2-5, with TRBD2 identical over 9 bases. The V segment lost 4 bases and the J segment 4 bases; nucleotides outside the gene matches: 4. CDR1 SNHLY and CDR2 FYNNEI come from the germline V gene. CDR3 length: 14 residues. The chain's CDR3 is CASSVWTSAETQYF. The CDR3 region has the DNA TGTGCCAGCAGTGTTTGGACTAGCGCAGAGACCCAGTACTTC.

This clone was seen a single time. The chain uses TRBV27 and TRBJ2-7; TRBD1 matches 7 bases. Looked up from germline, CDR1 is MNHEY and CDR2 is SMNVEV (reference sequence). V was clipped by 6 bases and J by 4 bases; unmatched bases: 6. This CDR3 is built from 13 residues. CDR3 residues: CASRPDRFYEQYF. As DNA, the CDR3 is TGTGCCAGCAGACCGGACAGGTTTTACGAGCAGTACTTC.

V is TRBV2 and J is TRBJ2-1, with 8 bases lining up with TRBD2. Germline CDR1 reads SNHLY; CDR2 reads FYNNEI. The CDR3 runs to 14 residues. With 6 bases clipped from V and 10 bases from J, the junction kept 11 bases outside the gene matches. The CDR3 bases are TGTGCCAGCAGGACTGCGGGAGGTTGGCTGGAGCAGTTCTTC. Amino acids: CASRTAGGWLEQFF.

The J gene is TRBJ1-2, the V gene TRBV11-2; possible D gene TRBD1, 5 bases. The germline V gene encodes CDR1 SGHAT and CDR2 FQNNGV. The CDR3 loop spans 14 amino acids. V gave up 5 bases and J gave up 8 bases, with 18 bases separating them. CDR3 nucleotides: TGTGCCAGCAGCCCTCGGGGCAGGGAGGGCGGCTACACCTTC. The encoded protein is CASSPRGREGGYTF.

This clone was recorded only once. V and J are TRBV19 and TRBJ2-1, with 9 positions matching TRBD2. V gave up 6 bases and J gave up 4 bases; unmatched junction bases: 10. Germline V gene sequence: CDR1 LNHDA, CDR2 SQIVND (reference sequence). There are 16 residues in the CDR3. The CDR3, as DNA: TGTGCCAGTAGCCGAGTAGCGGGAGAACTATACAATGAGCAGTTCTTC. It is translated as CASSRVAGELYNEQFF.

The V and J genes are TRBV4-3 and TRBJ2-6, with TRBD1 as a possible D gene (5 bases). The CDR3 sequence is 16 residues long. Germline V gives CDR1 LGHNA, CDR2 YSLEER. V gave up 1 base and J gave up 1 base, with 8 bases separating them. The CDR3 nucleotides read TGCGCCAGCAGCCAAGCTCAGGGTTCTGGGGCCAACGTCCTGACTTTC. Protein: CASSQAQGSGANVLTF.

V usage is TRBV14 and J usage is TRBJ2-1, with D possibly being TRBD1 (6 bases). The germline gives CDR1 SGHDN, CDR2 FVKESK. Trimming took 0 bases from V and 1 from J, leaving 13 bases between them. The CDR3 has 17 amino acids. The DNA of the CDR3 is TGTGCCAGCAGCCAAGACAAATACAGGGCATCCTACAATGAGCAGTTCTTC. Translating gives CASSQDKYRASYNEQFF. Complete variable domain (other parts from reference TRBV14 and TRBJ2-1): EAGVTQFPSHSVIEKGQTVTLRCDPISGHDNLYWYRRVMGKEIKFLLHFVKESKQDESGMPNNRFLAERTGGTYSTLKVQPAELEDSGVYFCASSQDKYRASYNEQFFGPGTRLTVL.

The gene calls are TRBV7-9 and TRBJ2-1, with 8 bases matching TRBD2. CDR1 SEHNR and CDR2 FQNEAQ come from the germline V gene (reference sequence). Unmatched junction bases numbered 8, after V lost 5 bases and J lost 2 bases. There are 16 residues in the CDR3. CDR3 DNA: TGTGCCAGCAGCCCAGACAGTAGCGGGACCTACAATGAGCAGTTCTTC. This gives the protein CASSPDSSGTYNEQFF.

This clone occurred once. The chain is built from TRBV5-1 and TRBJ2-5; 12 bases are shared with TRBD1. CDR3 length: 17 amino acids. Trimming at V came to 4 bases and at J to 6 bases, leaving 13 bases not matched to a gene. Germline CDR1 is SGHRS and CDR2 is YFSETQ. CDR3 protein: CASSRGTGGMVLKTQYF. In nucleotides, the CDR3 is TGCGCCAGCAGCCGAGGGACAGGGGGCATGGTTCTAAAGACCCAGTACTTC.

The chain has TRBV5-8 and TRBJ2-1, with TRBD2 matching 9 bases. This CDR3 comprises 15 residues. The junction had 0 bases not matched to a gene; V was cut back by 0 bases and J by 2 bases. The germline V gene has CDR1 SGHTS and CDR2 YDEGEE. The CDR3 here is CASSLGLAAYNEQFF. As DNA, the CDR3 is TGTGCCAGCAGCTTGGGACTAGCGGCCTACAATGAGCAGTTCTTC. Supplemented by reference TRBV5-8 and TRBJ2-1, the full variable domain reads EAGVTQSPTHLIKTRGQQATLRCSPISGHTSVYWYQQALGLGLQFLLWYDEGEERNRGNFPPRFSGRQFPNYSSELNVNALELEDSALYLCASSLGLAAYNEQFFGPGTRLTVL.

The chain is built from TRBV28 and TRBJ1-2; D gene unclear. The CDR3 covers 16 residues. The germline V gene encodes CDR1 MDHEN and CDR2 SYDVKM. V shed 5 bases and J shed 4 bases, with 20 bases lying between them. CDR3 amino acids: CASSPKRVPEGYGYTF. The DNA for the CDR3 is TGTGCCAGCAGTCCCAAGAGGGTGCCTGAAGGCTATGGCTACACCTTC.

The V call is TRBV7-9, the J call TRBJ1-1; D remains unclear. The germline V gene has CDR1 SEHNR and CDR2 FQNEAQ (reference sequence). This CDR3 contains 15 residues. V lost 5 bases and J 4 bases, leaving 17 bases between the germline ends. CDR3: CASSPSGREVTEAFF. CDR3 DNA sequence: TGTGCCAGCAGCCCTTCCGGACGGGAGGTCACTGAAGCTTTCTTT.

The CDR3 reads CASSFVYRQKGDEQYF. CDR3 bases: TGTGCCAGCAGTTTTGTGTATCGACAGAAAGGCGACGAGCAGTACTTC. The chain is built from TRBV27 and TRBJ2-7; TRBD1 might be the D (5 bases). The germline V gene encodes CDR1 MNHEY and CDR2 SMNVEV (reference sequence). Between the trimmed V and J ends, which lost 3 bases and 5 bases, there was a span of 20 bases. The CDR3 spans 16 residues.

The sample holds one count of this clone. This CDR3 reads CASSQDPQVLRQYF. The CDR3 region has the DNA TGCGCCAGCAGCCAAGATCCGCAGGTCTTGAGGCAGTACTTC. The chain recombines TRBV4-1 with TRBJ2-7; D uncertain. The V end was cut by 0 bases, the J end by 9 bases, with 15 bases between. Germline V gene sequence: CDR1 MGHRA, CDR2 YSYEKL. The CDR3 sequence is 14 residues long.

In nucleotides, the CDR3 is TGTGCCAGCAGCCTCCGACCGGGACAGGGGTCTGCAACTAATGAAAAACTGTTTTTT. This gives the protein CASSLRPGQGSATNEKLFF. The chain joins TRBV9 to TRBJ1-4, with TRBD1 matching 10 bases. With 4 bases clipped from V and 0 bases from J, the junction kept 12 bases outside the gene matches. Germline V gene lookup returns CDR1 SGDLS and CDR2 YYNGEE. The CDR3 sequence is 19 residues long. Drawing the rest from reference TRBV9 and TRBJ1-4, the complete variable domain is DSGVTQTPKHLITATGQRVTLRCSPRSGDLSVYWYQQSLDQGLQFLIQYYNGEERAKGNILERFSAQQFPDLHSELNLSSLELGDSALYFCASSLRPGQGSATNEKLFFGSGTQLSVL.

This chain links TRBV6-6 with TRBJ2-4; 11 nucleotides line up with TRBD1. CDR1 and CDR2 (germline): MNHNY, SVGAGI (reference sequence). V dropped 2 bases and J dropped 7; count of bases not matched to a gene: 7. CDR3 length: 16 amino acids. CDR3 sequence reads: CASSYQTGTGGNIQYF. The DNA of the CDR3 is TGTGCCAGCAGTTACCAAACCGGGACAGGGGGGAACATTCAGTACTTC.

CDR3 in DNA: TGTGCCAGCTCACCAACTGGGACAGGGGGCTACTCAGCTTTCTTT. Protein product: CASSPTGTGGYSAFF. The chain carries TRBV18 and TRBJ1-1; TRBD1 matches at 12 bases. Germline CDR1 KGHSH, CDR2 LQKENI. Trimming at V came to 2 bases and at J to 10 bases, leaving 8 bases not matched to a gene. The CDR3 has 15 residues.

The J gene is TRBJ1-1, the V gene TRBV19, with TRBD1 matching over 7 bases. Trimming cost V 3 bases and J 1 base; bases outside gene matches: 2. The CDR3 extends over 14 amino acids. Germline V gives CDR1 LNHDA, CDR2 SQIVND (reference sequence). The CDR3 bases are TGTGCCAGTAGTATTAGGGGGCCGAACACTGAAGCTTTCTTT. This translates into CASSIRGPNTEAFF.

Comments on this clone: As the CDR3 is not closed by the conserved phenylalanine or tryptophan, this likely results from a read error. It is unclear where the CDR3 begins or ends on the DNA, so no DNA is shown, and the CDR3 is as TCRdb lists it. V usage is TRBV28 and J usage is TRBJ2-7; the D call of TRBD2 is as the table states it, not checked on the DNA. The germline gives CDR1 MDHEN, CDR2 SYDVKM. The CDR3 numbers 10 amino acids, ends counted. CDR3 region: CASSLFRGKI.

The chain has TRBV11-2 and TRBJ2-7; 10 bases align to TRBD1. Germline CDR1 SGHAT, CDR2 FQNNGV. The CDR3 length is 14 residues. V gave up 9 bases and J gave up 5 bases; unmatched junction bases: 10. CDR3 residues: CASIGTGASHEQYF. In nucleotides, the CDR3 is TGTGCCAGTATAGGGACAGGGGCTTCCCACGAGCAGTACTTC.

The V gene is TRBV5-1, the J gene TRBJ2-1, with 7 bases identical to TRBD2. Losses at the gene ends were 4 bases for V and 4 bases for J; bases not matched to a gene: 11. Germline V gene data show CDR1 as SGHRS and CDR2 as YFSETQ. This CDR3 region has 16 residues. The CDR3 reads CASSPSIAGLYNEQFF. The CDR3 coding sequence is TGCGCCAGCAGCCCCTCTATAGCGGGCCTATACAATGAGCAGTTCTTC.

This clone occurred once. This chain connects TRBV7-9 to TRBJ1-5; TRBD1 matches 8 bases. J gave up 6 bases and V 5 bases, and 6 bases lay outside the gene matches. The CDR3 consists of 14 residues. From germline, CDR1 is SEHNR and CDR2 FQNEAQ (reference sequence). This chain's CDR3 is CASSHQGAGQPQHF. The CDR3 DNA reads TGTGCCAGCAGCCACCAGGGGGCAGGTCAGCCCCAGCATTTT.

The chain carries TRBV7-2 and TRBJ2-1; D is uncertain. This CDR3 has 12 amino acids. V was shortened by 5 bases and J by 7 bases, with 9 bases between the two germline ends. Germline loops: CDR1 SGHTA, CDR2 FQGNSA. The CDR3 DNA is TGTGCCAGCAGCGATAGTTGGAATGAGCAGTTCTTC. Its translation is CASSDSWNEQFF. Full variable domain (remainder filled in from reference TRBV7-2 and TRBJ2-1): GAGVSQSPSNKVTEKGKDVELRCDPISGHTALYWYRQSLGQGLEFLIYFQGNSAPDKSGLPSDRFSAERTGGSVSTLTIQRTQQEDSAVYLCASSDSWNEQFFGPGTRLTVL.

This clone was recorded once. The chain carries TRBV4-3 and TRBJ1-2; TRBD1 matches at 7 bases. The CDR3 length is 15 residues. V shed 0 bases and J 4 bases; nucleotides not matched to a gene: 5. The germline V gene encodes CDR1 LGHNA and CDR2 YSLEER. DNA of the CDR3: TGCGCCAGCAGCCAAGACGTGACAGGGCCCTATGGCTACACCTTC. Amino acid sequence: CASSQDVTGPYGYTF.

This chain links TRBV15 with TRBJ1-3; no clear D gene. The CDR3 extends over 13 amino acids. Germline V lookup: CDR1 LNHNV, CDR2 YYDKDF (reference sequence). The V and J ends lost 1 base and 4 bases respectively, with 5 bases between them. The CDR3 here is CATSRAYGNTIYF. The CDR3, as DNA: TGTGCCACCAGCAGAGCCTACGGAAACACCATATATTTT. Variable domain in full (rest from reference TRBV15 and TRBJ1-3): DAMVIQNPRYQVTQFGKPVTLSCSQTLNHNVMYWYQQKSSQAPKLLFHYYDKDFNNEADTPDNFQSRRPNTSFCFLDIRSPGLGDTAMYLCATSRAYGNTIYFGEGSWLTVV.

The chain couples TRBV30 to TRBJ1-1, with D possibly matching TRBD1 (5 bases). The CDR3 runs 14 residues. In germline, CDR1 is GTSNPN, CDR2 SVGIG (reference sequence). Trimming shortened V by 4 bases and J by 5 bases, and 17 bases separated the two germline ends. In nucleotides, the CDR3 is TGTGCCTGGAATAACAGGCCCCAGGGAACTGAAGCTTTCTTT. Translated: CAWNNRPQGTEAFF. Full variable domain (missing parts from reference TRBV30 and TRBJ1-1): SQTIHQWPATLVQPVGSPLSLECTVEGTSNPNLYWYRQAAGRGLQLLFYSVGIGQISSEVPQNLSASRPQDRQFILSSKKLLLSDSGFYLCAWNNRPQGTEAFFGQGTRLTVV.

The rearrangement uses TRBV12-5 and TRBJ2-7; 7 positions match TRBD1. Germline CDR1 is LGHNT and CDR2 is FRNRAP. This CDR3 region has 18 residues. V dropped 2 bases and J dropped 1; count of bases not matched to a gene: 14. The CDR3 is CASGLPLTDRSHSYEQYF. CDR3 in DNA: TGTGCTAGTGGTTTGCCCTTAACGGACAGGTCCCATTCCTACGAGCAGTACTTC.

This chain links TRBV2 with TRBJ2-1, with TRBD1 matching 7 bases. This CDR3 spans 15 amino acids. Germline V gene lookup returns CDR1 SNHLY and CDR2 FYNNEI. Losses at the gene ends were 6 bases for V and 2 bases for J; bases not matched to a gene: 7. The CDR3 loop reads CASSRTGATYNEQFF. CDR3 bases: TGTGCCAGCAGCAGGACAGGAGCGACCTACAATGAGCAGTTCTTC.

The chain has TRBV7-2 and TRBJ2-1; possibly TRBD2 for D (5 bases). Germline V lookup: CDR1 SGHTA, CDR2 FQGNSA. The V gene lost 3 bases and the J gene lost 2 bases, with 11 bases spanning the gap. The CDR3 has 15 residues. This CDR3 reads CASSFEGKPYNEQFF. Here the CDR3 DNA reads TGTGCCAGCAGCTTCGAGGGAAAGCCCTACAATGAGCAGTTCTTC.

The V call is TRBV5-1, the J call TRBJ1-2; D is undetermined. V lost 0 bases, J lost 2 bases, and 8 bases lay in between. CDR3 length: 14 residues. Germline assignment: CDR1 SGHRS and CDR2 YFSETQ. CDR3 in DNA: TGCGCCAGCAGCTTGGACAGTTTCAACTATGGCTACACCTTC. Amino acid sequence: CASSLDSFNYGYTF.